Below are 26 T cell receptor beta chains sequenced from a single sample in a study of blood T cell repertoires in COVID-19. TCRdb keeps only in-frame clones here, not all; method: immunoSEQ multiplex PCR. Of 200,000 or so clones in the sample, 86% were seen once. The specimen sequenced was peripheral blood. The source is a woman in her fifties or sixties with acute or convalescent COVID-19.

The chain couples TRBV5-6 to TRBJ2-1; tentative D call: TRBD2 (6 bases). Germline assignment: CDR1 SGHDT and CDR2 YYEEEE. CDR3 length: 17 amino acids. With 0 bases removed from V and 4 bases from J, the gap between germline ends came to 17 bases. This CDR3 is CASSLVGRPLGYNEQFF. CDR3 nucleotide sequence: TGTGCCAGCAGCTTGGTCGGGAGACCCCTCGGTTACAATGAGCAGTTCTTC.

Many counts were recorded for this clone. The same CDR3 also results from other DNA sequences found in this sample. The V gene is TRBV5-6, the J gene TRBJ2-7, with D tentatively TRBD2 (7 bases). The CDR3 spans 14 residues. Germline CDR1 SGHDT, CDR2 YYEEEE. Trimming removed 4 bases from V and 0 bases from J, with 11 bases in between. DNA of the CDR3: TGTGCCAGCAGCCACGGGGGGCCCTCCTACGAGCAGTACTTC. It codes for CASSHGGPSYEQYF.

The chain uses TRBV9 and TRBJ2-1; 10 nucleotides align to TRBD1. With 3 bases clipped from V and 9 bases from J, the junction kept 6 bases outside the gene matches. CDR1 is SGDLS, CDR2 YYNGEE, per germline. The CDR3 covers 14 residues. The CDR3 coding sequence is TGTGCCAGCAGCGCCCGACAGGGGGCGGGTGAGCAGTTCTTC. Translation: CASSARQGAGEQFF.

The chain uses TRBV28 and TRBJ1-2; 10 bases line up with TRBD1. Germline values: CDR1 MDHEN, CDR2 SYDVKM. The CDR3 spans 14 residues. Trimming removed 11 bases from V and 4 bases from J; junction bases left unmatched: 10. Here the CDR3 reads CAGLTGGSPYGYTF. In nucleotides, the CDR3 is TGTGCCGGACTGACAGGGGGCTCTCCCTATGGCTACACCTTC.

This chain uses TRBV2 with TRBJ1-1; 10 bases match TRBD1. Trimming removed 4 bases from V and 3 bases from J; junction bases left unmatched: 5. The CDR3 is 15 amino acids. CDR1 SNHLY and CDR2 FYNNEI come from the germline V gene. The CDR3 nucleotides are TGTGCCAGCAGTGGGGGACAGGGGTATTACACTGAAGCTTTCTTT. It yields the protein CASSGGQGYYTEAFF.

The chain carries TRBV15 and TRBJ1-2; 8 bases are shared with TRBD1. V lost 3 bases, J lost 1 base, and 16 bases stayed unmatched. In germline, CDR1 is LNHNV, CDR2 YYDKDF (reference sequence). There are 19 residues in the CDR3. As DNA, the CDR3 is TGTGCCACCAGCAGTGACAGGGGAAGTCAGGGGATCTTTAACTATGGCTACACCTTC. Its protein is CATSSDRGSQGIFNYGYTF. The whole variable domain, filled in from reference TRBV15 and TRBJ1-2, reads DAMVIQNPRYQVTQFGKPVTLSCSQTLNHNVMYWYQQKSSQAPKLLFHYYDKDFNNEADTPDNFQSRRPNTSFCFLDIRSPGLGDTAMYLCATSSDRGSQGIFNYGYTFGSGTRLTVV.

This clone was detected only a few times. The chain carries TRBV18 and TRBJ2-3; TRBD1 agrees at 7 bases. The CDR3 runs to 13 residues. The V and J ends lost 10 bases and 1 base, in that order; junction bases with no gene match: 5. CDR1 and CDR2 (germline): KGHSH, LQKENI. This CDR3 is CATRGSGTDTQYF. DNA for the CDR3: TGTGCCACCAGGGGGTCTGGCACAGATACGCAGTATTTT. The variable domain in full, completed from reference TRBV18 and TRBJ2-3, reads NAGVMQNPRHLVRRRGQEARLRCSPMKGHSHVYWYRQLPEEGLKFMVYLQKENIIDESGMPKERFSAEFPKEGPSILRIQQVVRGDSAAYFCATRGSGTDTQYFGPGTRLTVL.

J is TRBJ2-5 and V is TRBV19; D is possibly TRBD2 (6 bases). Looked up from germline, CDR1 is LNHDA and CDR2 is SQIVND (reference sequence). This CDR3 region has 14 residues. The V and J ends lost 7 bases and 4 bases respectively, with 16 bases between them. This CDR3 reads CASNTGTRGETQYF. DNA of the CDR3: TGTGCCAGTAATACCGGGACTCGGGGAGAGACCCAGTACTTC.

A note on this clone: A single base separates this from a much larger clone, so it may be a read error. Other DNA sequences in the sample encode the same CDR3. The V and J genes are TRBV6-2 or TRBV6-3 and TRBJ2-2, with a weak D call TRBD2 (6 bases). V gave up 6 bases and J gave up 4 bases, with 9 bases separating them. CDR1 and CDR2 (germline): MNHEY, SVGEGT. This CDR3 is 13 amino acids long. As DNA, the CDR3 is TGTGCCAGCAGCCCGGGAGTCACCGGGGAGCTGTTTTTT. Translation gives CASSPGVTGELFF.

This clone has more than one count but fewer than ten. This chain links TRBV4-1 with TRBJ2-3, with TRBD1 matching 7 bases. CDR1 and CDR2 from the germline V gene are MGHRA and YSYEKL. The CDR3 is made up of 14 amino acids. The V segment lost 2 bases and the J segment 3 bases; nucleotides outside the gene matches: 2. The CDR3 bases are TGCGCCAGCAGCCAAAACAGGGGAACAGATACGCAGTATTTT. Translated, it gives CASSQNRGTDTQYF.

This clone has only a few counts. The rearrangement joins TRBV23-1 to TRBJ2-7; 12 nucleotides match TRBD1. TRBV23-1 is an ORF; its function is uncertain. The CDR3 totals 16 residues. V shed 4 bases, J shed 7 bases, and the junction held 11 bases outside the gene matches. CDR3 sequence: CASSPSRDRGPEEQYF. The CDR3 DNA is TGCGCCAGCAGTCCCTCCCGGGACAGGGGGCCAGAAGAGCAGTACTTC.

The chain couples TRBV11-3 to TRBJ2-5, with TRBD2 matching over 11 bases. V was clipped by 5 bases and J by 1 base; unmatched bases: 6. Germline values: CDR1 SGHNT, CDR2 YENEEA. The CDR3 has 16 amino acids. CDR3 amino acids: CASSPSGGRGQETQYF. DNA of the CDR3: TGTGCCAGCAGCCCTAGCGGGGGGCGAGGCCAAGAGACCCAGTACTTC. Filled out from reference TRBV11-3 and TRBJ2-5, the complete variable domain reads EAGVVQSPRYKIIEKKQPVAFWCNPISGHNTLYWYLQNLGQGPELLIRYENEEAVDDSQLPKDRFSAERLKGVDSTLKIQPAELGDSAVYLCASSPSGGRGQETQYFGPGTRLLVL.

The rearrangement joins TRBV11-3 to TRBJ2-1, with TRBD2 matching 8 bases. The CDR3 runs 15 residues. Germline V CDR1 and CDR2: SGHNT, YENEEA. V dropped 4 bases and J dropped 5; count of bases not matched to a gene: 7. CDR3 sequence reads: CASSSGGAGDNEQFF. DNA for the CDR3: TGTGCCAGCAGCTCCGGGGGGGCCGGGGACAATGAGCAGTTCTTC.

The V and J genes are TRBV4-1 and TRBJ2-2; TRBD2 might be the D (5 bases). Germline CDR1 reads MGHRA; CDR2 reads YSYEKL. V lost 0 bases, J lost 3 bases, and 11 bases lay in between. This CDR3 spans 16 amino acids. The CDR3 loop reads CASSQDHERHTGELFF. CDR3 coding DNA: TGCGCCAGCAGCCAAGATCACGAGCGGCACACCGGGGAGCTGTTTTTT.

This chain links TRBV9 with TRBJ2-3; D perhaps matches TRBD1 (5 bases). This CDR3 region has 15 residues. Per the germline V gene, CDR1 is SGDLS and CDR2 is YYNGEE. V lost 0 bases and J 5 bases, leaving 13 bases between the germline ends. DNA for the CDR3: TGTGCCAGCAGCGTAGCCCCTAAGGGGATAGATACGCAGTATTTT. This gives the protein CASSVAPKGIDTQYF.

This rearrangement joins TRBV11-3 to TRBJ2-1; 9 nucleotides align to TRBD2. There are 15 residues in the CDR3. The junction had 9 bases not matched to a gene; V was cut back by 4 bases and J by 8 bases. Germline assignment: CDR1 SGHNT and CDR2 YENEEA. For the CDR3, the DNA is TGTGCCAGCAGCTATGGGGCGGGAGGGGGATATGAGCAGTTCTTC. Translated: CASSYGAGGGYEQFF.

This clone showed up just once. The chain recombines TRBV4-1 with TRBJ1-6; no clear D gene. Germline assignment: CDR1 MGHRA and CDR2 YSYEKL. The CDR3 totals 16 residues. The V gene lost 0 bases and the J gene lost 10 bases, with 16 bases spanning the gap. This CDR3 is CASSQDLTLLGSPLHF. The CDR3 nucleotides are TGCGCCAGCAGCCAAGATTTGACACTCCTTGGCTCACCCCTCCACTTT.

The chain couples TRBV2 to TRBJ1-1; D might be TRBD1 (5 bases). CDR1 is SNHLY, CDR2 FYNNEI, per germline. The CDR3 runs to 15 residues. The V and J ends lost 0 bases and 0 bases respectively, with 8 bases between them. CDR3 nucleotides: TGTGCCAGCAGTGAAGCCGGGACTATGAACACTGAAGCTTTCTTT. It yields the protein CASSEAGTMNTEAFF.

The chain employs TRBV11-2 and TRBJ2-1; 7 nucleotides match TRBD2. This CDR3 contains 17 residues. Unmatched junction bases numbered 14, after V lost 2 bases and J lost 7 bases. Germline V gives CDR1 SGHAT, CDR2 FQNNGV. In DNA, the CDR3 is TGTGCCAGCAGCTTAAGGATGGGAGGGAGGGTGTCAAATGAGCAGTTCTTC. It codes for CASSLRMGGRVSNEQFF.

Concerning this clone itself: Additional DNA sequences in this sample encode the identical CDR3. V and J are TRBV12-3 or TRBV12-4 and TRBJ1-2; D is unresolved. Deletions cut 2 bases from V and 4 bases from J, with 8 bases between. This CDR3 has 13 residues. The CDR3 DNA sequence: TGTGCCAGCAGTTTAAGACAAGCCTATGGCTACACCTTC. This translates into CASSLRQAYGYTF.

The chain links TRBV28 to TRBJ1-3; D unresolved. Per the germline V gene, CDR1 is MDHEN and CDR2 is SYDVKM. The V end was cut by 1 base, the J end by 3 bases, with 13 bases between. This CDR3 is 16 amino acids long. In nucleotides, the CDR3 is TGTGCCAGCAGTTTATCCGCGGGTCCAGGTGGAAACACCATATATTTT. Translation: CASSLSAGPGGNTIYF.

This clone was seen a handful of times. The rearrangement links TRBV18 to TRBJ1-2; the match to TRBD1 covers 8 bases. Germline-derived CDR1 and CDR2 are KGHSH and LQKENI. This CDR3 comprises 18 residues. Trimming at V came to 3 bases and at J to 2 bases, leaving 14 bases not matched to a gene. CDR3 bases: TGTGCCAGCTCACCGAATCGACAGGGGCTTACGATCAACTATGGCTACACCTTC. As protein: CASSPNRQGLTINYGYTF.

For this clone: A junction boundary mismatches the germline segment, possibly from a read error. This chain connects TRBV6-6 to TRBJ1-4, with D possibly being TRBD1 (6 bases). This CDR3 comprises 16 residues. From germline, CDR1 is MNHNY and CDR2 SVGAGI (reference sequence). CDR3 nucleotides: TGTGCCAGCAGACGACGTACCGGGACAACCAATGAAAAACTGTTTTTT. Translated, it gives CASRRRTGTTNEKLFF.

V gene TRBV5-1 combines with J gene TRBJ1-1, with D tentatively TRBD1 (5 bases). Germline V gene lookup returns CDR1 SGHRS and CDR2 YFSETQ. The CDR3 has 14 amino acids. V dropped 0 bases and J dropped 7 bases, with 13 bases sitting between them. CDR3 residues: CASSLEGLKGEAFF. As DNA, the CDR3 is TGCGCCAGCAGCTTGGAGGGGCTTAAGGGTGAAGCTTTCTTT.

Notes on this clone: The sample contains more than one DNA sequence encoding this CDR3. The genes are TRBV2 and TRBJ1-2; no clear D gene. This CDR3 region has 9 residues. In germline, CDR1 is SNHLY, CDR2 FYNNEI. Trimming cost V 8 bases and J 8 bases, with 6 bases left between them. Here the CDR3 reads CASGEGYTF. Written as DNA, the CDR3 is TGTGCCAGCGGGGAGGGCTACACCTTC. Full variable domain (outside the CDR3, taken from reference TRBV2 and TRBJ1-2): EPEVTQTPSHQVTQMGQEVILRCVPISNHLYFYWYRQILGQKVEFLVSFYNNEISEKSEIFDDQFSVERPDGSNFTLKIRSTKLEDSAMYFCASGEGYTFGSGTRLTVV.

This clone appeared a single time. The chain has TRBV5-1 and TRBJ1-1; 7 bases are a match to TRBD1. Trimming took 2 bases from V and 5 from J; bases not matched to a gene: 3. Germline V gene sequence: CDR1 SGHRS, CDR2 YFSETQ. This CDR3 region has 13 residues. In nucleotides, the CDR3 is TGCGCCAGCAGCTTCGACAGGGTAACTGAAGCTTTCTTT. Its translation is CASSFDRVTEAFF.